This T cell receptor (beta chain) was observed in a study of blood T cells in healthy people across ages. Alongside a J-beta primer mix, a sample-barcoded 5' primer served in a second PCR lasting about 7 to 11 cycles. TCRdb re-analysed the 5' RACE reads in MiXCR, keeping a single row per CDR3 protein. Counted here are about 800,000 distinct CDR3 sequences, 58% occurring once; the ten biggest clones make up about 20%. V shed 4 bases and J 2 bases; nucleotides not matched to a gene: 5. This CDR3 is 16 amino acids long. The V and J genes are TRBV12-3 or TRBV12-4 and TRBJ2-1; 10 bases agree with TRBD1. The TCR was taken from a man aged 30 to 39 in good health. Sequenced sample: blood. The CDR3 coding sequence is TGTGCCAGCAGTTCTAGGACAGGGGGAACCTACAATGAGCAGTTCTTC. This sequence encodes CASSSRTGGTYNEQFF.